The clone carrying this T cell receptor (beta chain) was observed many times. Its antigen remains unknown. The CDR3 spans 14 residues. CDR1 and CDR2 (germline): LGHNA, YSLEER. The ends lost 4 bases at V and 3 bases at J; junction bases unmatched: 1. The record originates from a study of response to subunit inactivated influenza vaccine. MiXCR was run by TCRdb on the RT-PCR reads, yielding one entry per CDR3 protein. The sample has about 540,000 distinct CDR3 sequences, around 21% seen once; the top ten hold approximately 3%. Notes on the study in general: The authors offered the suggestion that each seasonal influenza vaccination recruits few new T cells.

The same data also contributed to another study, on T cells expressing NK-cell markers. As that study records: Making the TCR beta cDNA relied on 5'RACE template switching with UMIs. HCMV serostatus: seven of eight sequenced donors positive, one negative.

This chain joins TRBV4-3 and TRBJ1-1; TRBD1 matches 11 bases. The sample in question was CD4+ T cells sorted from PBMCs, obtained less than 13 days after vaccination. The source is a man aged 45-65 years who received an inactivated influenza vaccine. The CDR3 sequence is CASSRGQGDTEAFF. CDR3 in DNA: TGCGCCAGCAGCCGGGGACAGGGGGACACTGAAGCTTTCTTT.